Listed here are 18 T cell receptor beta chains from one sample, sequenced in a study of cytomegalovirus exposure and HLA in healthy donors. Data came from immunoSEQ multiplex PCR; TCRdb stores just in-frame clones and leaves some out. Here the sample spans more than 250,000 clones, roughly 85% being singletons. The sequencing input was PBMCs. The receptors were sampled from a woman aged 18-30 years in good health and CMV-seronegative.

As regards this clone: The same CDR3 is also encoded by other DNA sequences in this sample. CDR3 amino acids: CASSYSTVNYGYTF. DNA of the CDR3: TGTGCCAGCAGTTACTCCACGGTGAACTATGGCTACACCTTC. The chain joins TRBV6-5 to TRBJ1-2; no firm D call. Germline V gene sequence: CDR1 MNHEY, CDR2 SVGAGI. V gave up 0 bases and J gave up 2 bases, with 7 bases separating them. The CDR3 runs 14 residues.

This chain connects TRBV28 to TRBJ2-3; a possible D gene is TRBD2 (6 bases). The germline gives CDR1 MDHEN, CDR2 SYDVKM. The germline V and J ends were trimmed by 8 bases and 2 bases, with 20 bases remaining between them. CDR3 size: 16 residues. CDR3 region: CASPKGFSGLTDTQYF. CDR3 DNA: TGTGCCAGCCCCAAGGGCTTTAGCGGACTCACAGATACGCAGTATTTT.

V gene TRBV2 combines with J gene TRBJ2-1; 7 nucleotides match TRBD2. J gave up 4 bases and V 1 base, and 1 base lay outside the gene matches. The germline V gene encodes CDR1 SNHLY and CDR2 FYNNEI. The CDR3 is made up of 14 amino acids. CDR3 protein: CASSEGGGYNEQFF. The DNA of the CDR3 is TGTGCCAGCAGTGAAGGGGGAGGGTACAATGAGCAGTTCTTC.

V and J are TRBV7-3 and TRBJ2-3, with 10 bases that match TRBD2. CDR1 is SGHTA and CDR2 is FQGTGA in the germline V gene. With V trimmed by 2 bases and J by 6 bases, 5 bases remained unmatched. The CDR3 runs to 15 residues. CDR3 bases: TGTGCCAGCAGCTTAGTGGGACTAGCGAGGGATACGCAGTATTTT. It translates to CASSLVGLARDTQYF. Variable domain in full (rest from reference TRBV7-3 and TRBJ2-3): GAGVSQTPSNKVTEKGKYVELRCDPISGHTALYWYRQSLGQGPEFLIYFQGTGAADDSGLPNDRFFAVRPEGSVSTLKIQRTERGDSAVYLCASSLVGLARDTQYFGPGTRLTVL.

This clone was seen a handful of times. V and J are TRBV27 and TRBJ1-5, with TRBD1 as a possible D gene (5 bases). Germline V lookup: CDR1 MNHEY, CDR2 SMNVEV (reference sequence). Trimming removed 5 bases from V and 7 bases from J, with 15 bases in between. This CDR3 comprises 14 residues. CDR3 loop: CASSARVREQPQHF. The CDR3 DNA reads TGTGCCAGCAGTGCCAGGGTTCGTGAGCAGCCCCAGCATTTT.

The count of this clone is one. The J gene is TRBJ2-3, the V gene TRBV30, with 12 nucleotides matching TRBD2. The CDR3 consists of 17 residues. V shed 1 base and J 5 bases; nucleotides not matched to a gene: 10. Germline CDR1 reads GTSNPN; CDR2 reads SVGIG (reference sequence). DNA of the CDR3: TGTGCCTGGAGTGCGCTAGCGGGAGGGCCTTCAGGAGATACGCAGTATTTT. It yields the protein CAWSALAGGPSGDTQYF. The full variable domain, completed using reference TRBV30 and TRBJ2-3, is SQTIHQWPATLVQPVGSPLSLECTVEGTSNPNLYWYRQAAGRGLQLLFYSVGIGQISSEVPQNLSASRPQDRQFILSSKKLLLSDSGFYLCAWSALAGGPSGDTQYFGPGTRLTVL.

This chain joins TRBV28 and TRBJ2-3; D not certain. Trimming left V 8 bases short and J 0 bases short, with 12 bases between. Per germline, CDR1 MDHEN and CDR2 SYDVKM. The CDR3 contains 14 residues. This CDR3 reads CASRVGPSTDTQYF. The CDR3 region has the DNA TGTGCCAGCCGGGTGGGTCCTAGCACAGATACGCAGTATTTT.

As to this clone: One end of the junction does not line up with germline, which may come from a read error. The chain uses TRBV5-1 and TRBJ1-1, with no clear D. Germline lookup yields CDR1 SGHRS and CDR2 YFSETQ. The CDR3 sequence is 14 residues long. CDR3 bases: TGCGCCAGCAGGTTGGGCGATTGGAACACTGAAGCTTTCTTT. Amino acids: CASRLGDWNTEAFF.

This clone has only a few counts. The V gene is TRBV10-3, the J gene TRBJ2-7; TRBD2 might be the D (6 bases). There are 12 residues in the CDR3. CDR1 is ENHRY and CDR2 is SYGVKD in the germline V gene. V lost 10 bases, J lost 5 bases, and 15 bases lay in between. The CDR3, as DNA: TGTGCCACCCAGTCCACTAGCAACGAGCAGTACTTC. Its translation: CATQSTSNEQYF.

This clone was seen only once. J is TRBJ2-7 and V is TRBV7-2; tentative D call: TRBD1 (5 bases). V was cut by 3 bases and J by 0 bases, with 9 bases left in between. The germline CDR1 and CDR2 sequences are SGHTA and FQGNSA. This CDR3 contains 14 residues. The CDR3: CASSFDSASYEQYF. The CDR3 coding sequence is TGTGCCAGCAGCTTCGACAGTGCCTCCTACGAGCAGTACTTC.

This clone turned up a few times. The chain couples TRBV4-1 to TRBJ2-7; 7 bases align to TRBD2. There are 13 residues in the CDR3. V lost 1 base and J lost 3; bases outside the gene matches: 0. The germline gives CDR1 MGHRA, CDR2 YSYEKL. DNA for the CDR3: TGCGCCAGCAGCCAAGGCGGGAGCTACGAGCAGTACTTC. Protein product: CASSQGGSYEQYF.

This clone occurred once. In DNA, the CDR3 is TGTGCCAGCAGCTTGGCCGGACAGCTAGAGACCCAGTACTTC. Protein product: CASSLAGQLETQYF. V gene TRBV5-6 combines with J gene TRBJ2-5; a possible D gene is TRBD1 (6 bases). The CDR3 is made up of 14 amino acids. Germline loops: CDR1 SGHDT, CDR2 YYEEEE. Trimming pared 0 bases from V and 4 bases from J, leaving 10 bases between.

V is TRBV9 and J is TRBJ2-2; TRBD1 is a possible D gene (5 bases). The V and J ends lost 1 base and 4 bases respectively, with 11 bases between them. Per germline, CDR1 SGDLS and CDR2 YYNGEE. This CDR3 comprises 15 residues. The CDR3 DNA follows: TGTGCCAGCAGCGTAACCCCGCAGGGCACCGGGGAGCTGTTTTTT. Its translation is CASSVTPQGTGELFF.

The chain links TRBV25-1 to TRBJ2-1; 11 bases agree with TRBD2. The germline V gene encodes CDR1 MGHDK and CDR2 SYGVNS. The CDR3 sequence is 17 residues long. V was clipped by 3 bases and J by 7 bases; unmatched bases: 11. The CDR3 protein is CASSDTGTSGPLNEQFF. The CDR3 DNA sequence: TGTGCCAGCAGTGACACCGGGACTAGCGGACCTCTGAATGAGCAGTTCTTC.

The gene calls are TRBV4-2 and TRBJ2-7, with 9 bases fitting TRBD1. V dropped 7 bases and J dropped 3; count of bases not matched to a gene: 7. Germline loops: CDR1 LGHNA, CDR2 YNFKEQ. CDR3 size: 14 residues. The DNA for the CDR3 is TGTGCCAGCACCGGGGGACAGGGAGGCTACGAGCAGTACTTC. Translation: CASTGGQGGYEQYF.

The chain employs TRBV25-1 and TRBJ2-5; D possibly corresponds to TRBD2 (5 bases). The V gene lost 5 bases and the J gene lost 4 bases, with 8 bases spanning the gap. The CDR3 consists of 12 residues. Per the germline V gene, CDR1 is MGHDK and CDR2 is SYGVNS. This CDR3 is CASSPRGETQYF. DNA of the CDR3: TGTGCCAGCAGTCCACGGGGAGAGACCCAGTACTTC.

This chain joins TRBV6-6 and TRBJ2-7, with 8 bases matching TRBD2. This CDR3 comprises 12 residues. CDR1 and CDR2 from the germline V gene are MNHNY and SVGAGI (reference sequence). Trimming removed 4 bases from V and 6 bases from J; junction bases left unmatched: 2. CDR3 loop: CASSFRGGEQYF. The CDR3 coding sequence is TGTGCCAGCAGTTTCCGGGGGGGCGAGCAGTACTTC.

The CDR3 here is CASSLSGGLYEQYF. The CDR3 DNA sequence: TGTGCCAGCAGTTTATCAGGGGGCCTCTACGAGCAGTACTTC. This sequence joins TRBV28 and TRBJ2-7; TRBD1 matches 8 bases. V dropped 1 base and J dropped 3; count of bases not matched to a gene: 2. This CDR3 is built from 14 residues. Germline CDR1 and CDR2: MDHEN and SYDVKM.